The TCR beta chain described here comes from a study of post-analysis software for immune sequencing data. cDNA libraries of TCR beta carried unique molecular identifiers. TCRdb re-called the PCR reads with MiXCR, one entry per CDR3 protein. The profile covers some 450,000 distinct CDR3 sequences, with nearly 45% appearing a single time and over 10% taken by the ten largest. This clonotype was recorded once. Input material: blood. The sequence derives from a girl aged 5 to 17 with multiple sclerosis.

The CDR3 protein is CASRGTSGNIYEQYF. DNA for the CDR3: TGTGCCAGCAGGGGGACTAGCGGGAATATCTACGAGCAGTACTTC. The chain couples TRBV12-3 or TRBV12-4 to TRBJ2-4; TRBD2 matches at 13 bases. The end of the DNA fits TRBJ2-7 better, so the J call may be wrong. CDR3 length equals 15 residues.